This record looks at one T cell receptor (beta chain) sequence and its context. This entry belongs to a study of blood T cell repertoires in COVID-19. Overall study: Some COVID-19 samples were acute and others convalescent; all came from the United States, Italy and Spain. PBMCs, B-cell-depleted T cells, or T cells were the source of the cDNA or gDNA that made up the material.

V lost 3 bases, J lost 7 bases, and 18 bases lay in between. Germline CDR1 reads KGHSH; CDR2 reads LQKENI. CDR3 length: 16 amino acids. Authors' data handling: Reference gene primer amplification gave nucleated cell count estimates. The table came from immunoSEQ multiplex PCR; TCRdb's copy has only in-frame clones and leaves some out. V, J and clone size derive from that table, while D and trimming were established from the DNA sequence. The table shows 150,000 to 200,000 clones, with around 87% occurring only once. This sequence originates from a woman at least 80 years old in a cohort sampled during active or convalescent COVID-19. Source material: peripheral blood. V and J are TRBV18 and TRBJ1-4; possibly TRBD1 for D (5 bases). The CDR3 is CASSPPGLRAGEKLFF. The CDR3 DNA is TGTGCCAGCTCACCTCCGGGACTCCGGGCTGGTGAAAAACTGTTTTTT.